This T cell receptor beta chain was sequenced for a study of shared clonotypes between healthy human individuals. At the level of the study: A couple of women and three men aged 18 to 49 served as donors.

The CDR3 length is 18 residues. The V gene lost 4 bases and the J gene lost 0 bases, with 19 bases spanning the gap. Per the germline V gene, CDR1 is MNHEY and CDR2 is SMNVEV (reference sequence). Healthy HIV-negative adults with no recent acute infections or vaccinations were recruited as donors. Replicate PCRs from sorted subsets contained about 0.2 ug DNA, which is some 30,000 T cell genomes. The data were produced by immunoSEQ multiplex PCR, yet TCRdb's version contains in-frame clones alone and is incomplete. The table shows 2 million to 2.5 million clones, with roughly 90% occurring only once. The TCR comes from a man in his late teens or twenties in good health. Some clones in this sample may be carry-over from other donors' samples. The sequencing sample was made of naive CD4+ T cells from PBMCs. As for subset: CD45RA+ positively selected. The rearrangement uses TRBV27 and TRBJ2-1; maybe TRBD2 (6 bases). In DNA, the CDR3 is TGTGCCAGCAGTTCCCCTCTAGCGCGGAGTACCTCCTACAATGAGCAGTTCTTC. It is translated as CASSSPLARSTSYNEQFF.